The clone carrying this T cell receptor beta chain has just a few counts. This specimen belongs to a study of blood T cell repertoires in COVID-19. Profiling relied on immunoSEQ multiplex PCR, and the TCRdb table lists in-frame clones only, not all of them. The sample lists 95,000 to 150,000 clones; around 84% were seen once. Germline CDR1 and CDR2: SGHRS and YFSETQ. CDR3 size: 16 residues. Trimming left V 4 bases short and J 14 bases short, with 25 bases between. This clonotype originated in a woman in her thirties who had recovered from COVID-19. Sequenced: PBMCs or T cells enriched from blood (not recorded which). The gene calls are TRBV5-1 and TRBJ1-6; D gene uncertain. CDR3 sequence (DNA): TGCGCCAGCAGCCCTGGAGGCGAAAAGGGTTTAGAGACCCTCCACTTT. Residues: CASSPGGEKGLETLHF.